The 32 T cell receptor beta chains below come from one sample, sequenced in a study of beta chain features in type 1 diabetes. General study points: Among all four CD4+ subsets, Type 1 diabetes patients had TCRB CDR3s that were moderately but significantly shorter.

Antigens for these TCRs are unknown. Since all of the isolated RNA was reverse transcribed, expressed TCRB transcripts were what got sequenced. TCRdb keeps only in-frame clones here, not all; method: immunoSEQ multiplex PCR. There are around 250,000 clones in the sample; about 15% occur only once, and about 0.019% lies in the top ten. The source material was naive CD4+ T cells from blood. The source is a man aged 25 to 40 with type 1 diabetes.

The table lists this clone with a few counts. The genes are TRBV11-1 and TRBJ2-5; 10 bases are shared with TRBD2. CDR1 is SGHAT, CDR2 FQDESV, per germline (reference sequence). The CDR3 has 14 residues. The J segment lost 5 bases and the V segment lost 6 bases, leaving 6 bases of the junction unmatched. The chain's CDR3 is CASSKREGPETQYF. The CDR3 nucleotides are TGTGCCAGCAGTAAGCGGGAGGGCCCTGAGACCCAGTACTTC. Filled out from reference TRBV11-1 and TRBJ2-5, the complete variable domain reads EAEVAQSPRYKITEKSQAVAFWCDPISGHATLYWYRQILGQGPELLVQFQDESVVDDSQLPKDRFSAERLKGVDSTLKIQPAELGDSAMYLCASSKREGPETQYFGPGTRLLVL.

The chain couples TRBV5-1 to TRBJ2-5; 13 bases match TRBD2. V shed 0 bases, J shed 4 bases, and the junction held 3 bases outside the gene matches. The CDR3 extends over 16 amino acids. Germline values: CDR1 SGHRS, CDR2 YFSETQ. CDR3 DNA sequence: TGCGCCAGCAGCTTGGTGGGACTAGCGGGACGAGAGACCCAGTACTTC. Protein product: CASSLVGLAGRETQYF.

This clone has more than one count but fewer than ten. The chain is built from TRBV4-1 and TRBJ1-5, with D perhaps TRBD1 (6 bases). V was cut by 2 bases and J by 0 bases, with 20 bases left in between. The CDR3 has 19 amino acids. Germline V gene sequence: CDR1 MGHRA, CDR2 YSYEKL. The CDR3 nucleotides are TGCGCCAGCAGCCAATCTGGCCCCGGGACATCTGATAGCAATCAGCCCCAGCATTTT. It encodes CASSQSGPGTSDSNQPQHF.

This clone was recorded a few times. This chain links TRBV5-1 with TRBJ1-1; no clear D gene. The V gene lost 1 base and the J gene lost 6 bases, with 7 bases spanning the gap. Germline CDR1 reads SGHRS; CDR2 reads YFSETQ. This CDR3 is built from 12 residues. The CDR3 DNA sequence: TGCGCCAGCAGCTTGCGAGGTGCTGAAGCTTTCTTT. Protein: CASSLRGAEAFF.

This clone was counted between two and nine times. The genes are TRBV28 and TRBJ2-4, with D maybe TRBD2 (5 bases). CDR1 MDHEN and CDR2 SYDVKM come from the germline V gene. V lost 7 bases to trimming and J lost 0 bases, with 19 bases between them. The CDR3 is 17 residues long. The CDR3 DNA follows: TGTGCCAGCAACGCCTTAGGTACTAGGGAAGCCAAAAACATTCAGTACTTC. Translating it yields CASNALGTREAKNIQYF.

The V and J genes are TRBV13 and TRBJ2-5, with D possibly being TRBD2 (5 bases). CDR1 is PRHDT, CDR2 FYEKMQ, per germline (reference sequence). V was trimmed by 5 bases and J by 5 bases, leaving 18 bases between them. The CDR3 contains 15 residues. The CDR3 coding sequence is TGTGCCAGCAGCAATGCACCGGGGTTTTGGGAGACCCAGTACTTC. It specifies CASSNAPGFWETQYF.

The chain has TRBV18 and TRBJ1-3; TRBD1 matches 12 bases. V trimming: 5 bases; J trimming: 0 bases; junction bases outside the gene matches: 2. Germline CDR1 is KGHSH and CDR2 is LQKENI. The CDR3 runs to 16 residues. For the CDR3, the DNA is TGTGCCAGCTCAAGGGGACAGGGGGCCTCTGGAAACACCATATATTTT. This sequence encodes CASSRGQGASGNTIYF.

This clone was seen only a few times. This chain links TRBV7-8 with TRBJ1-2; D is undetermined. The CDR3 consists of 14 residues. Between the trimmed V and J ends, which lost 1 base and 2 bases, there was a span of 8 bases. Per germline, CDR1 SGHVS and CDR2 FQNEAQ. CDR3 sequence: CASSLGPTNYGYTF. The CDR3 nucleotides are TGTGCCAGCAGCTTAGGGCCAACGAACTATGGCTACACCTTC.

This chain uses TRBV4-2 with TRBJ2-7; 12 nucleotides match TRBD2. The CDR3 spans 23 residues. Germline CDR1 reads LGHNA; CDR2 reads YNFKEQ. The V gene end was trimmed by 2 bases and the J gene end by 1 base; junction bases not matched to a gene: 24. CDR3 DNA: TGTGCCAGCAGCCAACCCCGCTCGTCCCCGGGACTAGCGGGCATTCATGGGTCCTACGAGCAGTACTTC. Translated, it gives CASSQPRSSPGLAGIHGSYEQYF.

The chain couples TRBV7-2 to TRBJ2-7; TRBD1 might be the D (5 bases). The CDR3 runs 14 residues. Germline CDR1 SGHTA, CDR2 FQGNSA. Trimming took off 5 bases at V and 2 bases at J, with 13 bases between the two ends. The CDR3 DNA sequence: TGTGCCAGCAGCATAGACAGTACCACCTACGAGCAGTACTTC. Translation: CASSIDSTTYEQYF.

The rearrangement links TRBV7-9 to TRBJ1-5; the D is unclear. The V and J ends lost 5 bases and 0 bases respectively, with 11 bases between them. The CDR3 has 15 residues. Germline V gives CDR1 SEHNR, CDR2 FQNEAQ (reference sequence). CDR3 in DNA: TGTGCCAGCAGCCTTGGACGGGGTAGCAATCAGCCCCAGCATTTT. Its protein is CASSLGRGSNQPQHF.

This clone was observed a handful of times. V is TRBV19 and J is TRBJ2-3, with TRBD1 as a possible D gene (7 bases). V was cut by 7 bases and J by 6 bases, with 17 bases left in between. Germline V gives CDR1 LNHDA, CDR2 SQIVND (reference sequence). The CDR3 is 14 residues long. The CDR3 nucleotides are TGTGCCAGTACCCAGGGTCCAGGGGGGGATACGCAGTATTTT. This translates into CASTQGPGGDTQYF.

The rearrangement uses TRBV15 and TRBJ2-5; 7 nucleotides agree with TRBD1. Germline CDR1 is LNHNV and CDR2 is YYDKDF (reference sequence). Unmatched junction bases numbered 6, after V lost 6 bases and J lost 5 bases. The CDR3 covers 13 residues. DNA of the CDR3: TGTGCCACCAGTCCGACAGGGCGGGAGACCCAGTACTTC. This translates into CATSPTGRETQYF. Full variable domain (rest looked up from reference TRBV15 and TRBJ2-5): DAMVIQNPRYQVTQFGKPVTLSCSQTLNHNVMYWYQQKSSQAPKLLFHYYDKDFNNEADTPDNFQSRRPNTSFCFLDIRSPGLGDTAMYLCATSPTGRETQYFGPGTRLLVL.

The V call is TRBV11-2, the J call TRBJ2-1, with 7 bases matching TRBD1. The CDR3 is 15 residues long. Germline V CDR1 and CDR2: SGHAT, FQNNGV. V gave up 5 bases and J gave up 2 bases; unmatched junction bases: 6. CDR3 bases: TGTGCCAGCAGCGATGCCGGGACAGCCTACAATGAGCAGTTCTTC. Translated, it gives CASSDAGTAYNEQFF.

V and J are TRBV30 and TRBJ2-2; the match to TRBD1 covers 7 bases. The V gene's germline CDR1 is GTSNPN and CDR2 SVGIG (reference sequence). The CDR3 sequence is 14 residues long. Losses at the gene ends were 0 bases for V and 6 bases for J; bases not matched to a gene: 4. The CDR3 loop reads CAWSVRQGAGELFF. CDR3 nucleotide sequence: TGTGCCTGGAGTGTACGACAGGGAGCCGGGGAGCTGTTTTTT. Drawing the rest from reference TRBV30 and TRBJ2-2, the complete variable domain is SQTIHQWPATLVQPVGSPLSLECTVEGTSNPNLYWYRQAAGRGLQLLFYSVGIGQISSEVPQNLSASRPQDRQFILSSKKLLLSDSGFYLCAWSVRQGAGELFFGEGSRLTVL.

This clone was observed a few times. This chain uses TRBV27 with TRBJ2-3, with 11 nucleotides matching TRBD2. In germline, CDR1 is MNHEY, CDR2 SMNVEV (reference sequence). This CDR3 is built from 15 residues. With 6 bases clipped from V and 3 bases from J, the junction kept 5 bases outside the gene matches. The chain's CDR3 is CASRPWTSGTDTQYF. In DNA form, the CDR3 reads TGTGCCAGCAGACCTTGGACTAGCGGGACAGATACGCAGTATTTT.

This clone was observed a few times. In nucleotides, the CDR3 is TGCGCCAGCAGTGAGCGCGACACGTCGATCATATATTTT. This codes for CASSERDTSIIYF. The gene calls are TRBV10-2 and TRBJ1-3; D ambiguous. The CDR3 is 13 amino acids. CDR1 WSHSY and CDR2 SAAADI come from the germline V gene. Trimming took off 2 bases at V and 12 bases at J, with 14 bases between the two ends.

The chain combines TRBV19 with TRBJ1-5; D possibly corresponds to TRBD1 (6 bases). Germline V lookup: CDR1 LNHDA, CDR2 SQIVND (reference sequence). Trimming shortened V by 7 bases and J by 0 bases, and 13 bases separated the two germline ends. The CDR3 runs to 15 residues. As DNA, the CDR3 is TGTGCCAGTAACCGGGACATCGATAGCAATCAGCCCCAGCATTTT. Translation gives CASNRDIDSNQPQHF. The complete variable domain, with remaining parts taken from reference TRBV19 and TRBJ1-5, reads DGGITQSPKYLFRKEGQNVTLSCEQNLNHDAMYWYRQDPGQGLRLIYYSQIVNDFQKGDIAEGYSVSREKKESFPLTVTSAQKNPTAFYLCASNRDIDSNQPQHFGDGTRLSIL.

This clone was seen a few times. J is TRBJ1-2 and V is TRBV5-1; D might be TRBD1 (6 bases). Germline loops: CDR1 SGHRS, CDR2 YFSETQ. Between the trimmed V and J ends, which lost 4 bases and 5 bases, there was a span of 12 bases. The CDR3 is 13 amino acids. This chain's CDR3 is CASSMGQQYGYTF. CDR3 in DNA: TGCGCCAGCAGCATGGGACAACAGTATGGCTACACCTTC.

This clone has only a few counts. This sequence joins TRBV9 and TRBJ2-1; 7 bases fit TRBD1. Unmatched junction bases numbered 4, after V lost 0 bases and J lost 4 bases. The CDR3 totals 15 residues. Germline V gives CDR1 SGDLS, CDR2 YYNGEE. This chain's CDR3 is CASSVVGQIYNEQFF. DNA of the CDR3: TGTGCCAGCAGCGTAGTGGGACAGATATACAATGAGCAGTTCTTC.

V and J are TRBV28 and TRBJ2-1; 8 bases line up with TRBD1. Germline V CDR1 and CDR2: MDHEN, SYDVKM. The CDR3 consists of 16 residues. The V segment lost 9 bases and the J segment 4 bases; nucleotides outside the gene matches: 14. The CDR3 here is CASKPSGTGYYNEQFF. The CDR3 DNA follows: TGTGCCAGTAAACCTTCCGGGACAGGATATTACAATGAGCAGTTCTTC.

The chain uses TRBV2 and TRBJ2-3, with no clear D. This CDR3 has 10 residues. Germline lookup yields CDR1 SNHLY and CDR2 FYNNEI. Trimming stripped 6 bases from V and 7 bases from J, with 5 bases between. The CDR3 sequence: CASSQNTQYF. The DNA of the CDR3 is TGTGCCAGCAGCCAAAATACGCAGTATTTT. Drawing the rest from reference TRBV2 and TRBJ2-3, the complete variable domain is EPEVTQTPSHQVTQMGQEVILRCVPISNHLYFYWYRQILGQKVEFLVSFYNNEISEKSEIFDDQFSVERPDGSNFTLKIRSTKLEDSAMYFCASSQNTQYFGPGTRLTVL.

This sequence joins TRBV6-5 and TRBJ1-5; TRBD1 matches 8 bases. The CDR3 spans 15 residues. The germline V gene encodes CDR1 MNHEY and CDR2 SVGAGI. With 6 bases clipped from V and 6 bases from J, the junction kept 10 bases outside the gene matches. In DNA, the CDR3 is TGTGCCAGCAGAAAAGACAGGGGCGGAGGTCAGCCCCAGCATTTT. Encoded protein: CASRKDRGGGQPQHF.

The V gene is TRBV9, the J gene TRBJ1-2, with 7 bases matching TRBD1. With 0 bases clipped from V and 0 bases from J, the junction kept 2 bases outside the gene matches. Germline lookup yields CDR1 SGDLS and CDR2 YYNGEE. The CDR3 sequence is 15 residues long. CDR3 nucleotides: TGTGCCAGCAGCGTAGCTGACAGGGCTAACTATGGCTACACCTTC. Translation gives CASSVADRANYGYTF.

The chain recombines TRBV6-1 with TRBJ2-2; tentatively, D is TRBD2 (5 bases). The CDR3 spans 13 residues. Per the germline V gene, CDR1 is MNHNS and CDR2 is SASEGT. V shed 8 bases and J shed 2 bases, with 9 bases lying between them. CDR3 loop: CASGSGNTGELFF. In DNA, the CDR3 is TGTGCCAGCGGGAGCGGAAACACCGGGGAGCTGTTTTTT.

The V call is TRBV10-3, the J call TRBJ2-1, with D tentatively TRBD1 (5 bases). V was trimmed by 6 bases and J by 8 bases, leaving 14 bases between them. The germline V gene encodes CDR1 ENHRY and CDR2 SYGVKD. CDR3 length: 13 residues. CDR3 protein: CAISREVWDEQFF. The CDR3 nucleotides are TGTGCCATCAGCAGGGAAGTGTGGGATGAGCAGTTCTTC.

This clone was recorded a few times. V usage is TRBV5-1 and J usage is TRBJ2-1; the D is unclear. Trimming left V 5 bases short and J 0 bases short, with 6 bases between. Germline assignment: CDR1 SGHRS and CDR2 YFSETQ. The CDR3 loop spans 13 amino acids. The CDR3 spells CASRPGSYNEQFF. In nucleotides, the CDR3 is TGCGCCAGCAGACCCGGCTCCTACAATGAGCAGTTCTTC.

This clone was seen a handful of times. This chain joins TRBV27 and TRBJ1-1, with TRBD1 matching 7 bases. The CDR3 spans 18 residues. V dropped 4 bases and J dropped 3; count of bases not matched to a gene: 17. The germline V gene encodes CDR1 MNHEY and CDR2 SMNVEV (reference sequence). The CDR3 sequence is CASSSTHRGVLRDTEAFF. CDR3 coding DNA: TGTGCCAGCAGTTCTACGCACAGGGGTGTTTTGAGGGACACTGAAGCTTTCTTT.

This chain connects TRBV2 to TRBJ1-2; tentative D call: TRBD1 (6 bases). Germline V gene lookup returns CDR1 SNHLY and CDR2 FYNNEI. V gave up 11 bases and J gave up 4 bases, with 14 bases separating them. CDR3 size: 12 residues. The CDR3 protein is CAGREGGYGYTF. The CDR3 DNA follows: TGTGCCGGCCGGGAGGGGGGCTATGGCTACACCTTC.

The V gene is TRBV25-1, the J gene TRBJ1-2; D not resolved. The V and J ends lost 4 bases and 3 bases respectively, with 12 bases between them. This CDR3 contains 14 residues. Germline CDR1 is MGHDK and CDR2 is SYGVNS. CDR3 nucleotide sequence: TGTGCCAGCAGTGTACCGGGAGATTACTATGGCTACACCTTC. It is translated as CASSVPGDYYGYTF.

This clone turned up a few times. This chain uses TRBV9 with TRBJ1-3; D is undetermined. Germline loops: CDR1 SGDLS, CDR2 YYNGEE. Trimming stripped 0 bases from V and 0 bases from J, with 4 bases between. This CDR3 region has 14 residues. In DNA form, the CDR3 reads TGTGCCAGCAGCGTAGGGAGCTCTGGAAACACCATATATTTT. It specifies CASSVGSSGNTIYF.

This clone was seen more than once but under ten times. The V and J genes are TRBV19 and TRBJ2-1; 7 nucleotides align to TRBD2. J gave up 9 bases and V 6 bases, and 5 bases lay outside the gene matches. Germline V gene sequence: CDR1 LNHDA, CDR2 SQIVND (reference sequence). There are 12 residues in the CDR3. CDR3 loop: CASSVGTTEQFF. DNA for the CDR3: TGTGCCAGTAGCGTCGGGACTACTGAGCAGTTCTTC. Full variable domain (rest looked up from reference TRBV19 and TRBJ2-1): DGGITQSPKYLFRKEGQNVTLSCEQNLNHDAMYWYRQDPGQGLRLIYYSQIVNDFQKGDIAEGYSVSREKKESFPLTVTSAQKNPTAFYLCASSVGTTEQFFGPGTRLTVL.